These 7 T cell receptor beta chains were sequenced from one sample in a study of CD8+ T cells in alopecia areata. Extraction and reverse transcription of RNA yielded cDNA as the sequencing template. Clones were read by immunoSEQ multiplex PCR, and TCRdb kept only the in-frame ones, dropping some. Among roughly 210,000 clones listed, over 40% were seen once. Treatment given: oral pan-JAK inhibitor, 5-10 mg twice daily. Source: CD4+ T cells sorted from blood, taken at approximately week 36, from a patient treated with tofacitinib. The source of these receptors is a human donor with alopecia areata.

The J gene is TRBJ2-2, the V gene TRBV30; D is ambiguous. Germline loops: CDR1 GTSNPN, CDR2 SVGIG (reference sequence). This CDR3 has 14 amino acids. Trimming took 1 base from V and 3 from J, leaving 9 bases between them. The CDR3: CAWSATAHTGELFF. The CDR3 bases are TGTGCCTGGAGTGCGACCGCCCACACCGGGGAGCTGTTTTTT. The full variable domain, with the rest looked up from reference TRBV30 and TRBJ2-2, is SQTIHQWPATLVQPVGSPLSLECTVEGTSNPNLYWYRQAAGRGLQLLFYSVGIGQISSEVPQNLSASRPQDRQFILSSKKLLLSDSGFYLCAWSATAHTGELFFGEGSRLTVL.

The chain joins TRBV29-1 to TRBJ2-3; TRBD2 is a possible D gene (6 bases). The CDR3 covers 18 residues. Germline V lookup: CDR1 SQVTM, CDR2 ANQGSEA. The ends were cut back, 5 bases at V and 0 bases at J, with 24 bases in the middle. CDR3 region: CSVSEGYSLLTSTDTQYF. In DNA, the CDR3 is TGCAGCGTTTCGGAGGGATACTCTCTCCTCACTAGCACAGATACGCAGTATTTT.

By share, this clone ranks as medium-sized. V gene TRBV15 combines with J gene TRBJ2-6, with D possibly being TRBD1 (5 bases). CDR1 and CDR2 (germline): LNHNV, YYDKDF (reference sequence). The CDR3 spans 17 residues. Trimming stripped 1 base from V and 0 bases from J, with 10 bases between. The CDR3 coding sequence is TGTGCCACCAGCAGAGTGCAGGGAAGCTCTGGGGCCAACGTCCTGACTTTC. As protein: CATSRVQGSSGANVLTF.

The genes are TRBV7-8 and TRBJ2-3; maybe TRBD2 (6 bases). There are 19 residues in the CDR3. From germline, CDR1 is SGHVS and CDR2 FQNEAQ. Between the trimmed V and J ends, which lost 2 bases and 0 bases, there was a span of 21 bases. The CDR3 bases are TGTGCCAGCAGCTTAAACCCCTCACTAGCAGCCAAAAGCACAGATACGCAGTATTTT. Translated: CASSLNPSLAAKSTDTQYF.

The rearrangement uses TRBV2 and TRBJ2-7, with 7 nucleotides matching TRBD1. This CDR3 has 18 amino acids. CDR1 is SNHLY, CDR2 FYNNEI, per germline. After removal of 5 bases from V and 3 bases from J, the junction contained 19 bases not matched to a gene. The CDR3 here is CASSTSRQGVGDYYEQYF. In DNA form, the CDR3 reads TGTGCCAGCAGTACAAGCCGGCAGGGGGTAGGAGACTACTACGAGCAGTACTTC.

This clone was seen more than once but under ten times. The V gene is TRBV5-1, the J gene TRBJ2-7; D might be TRBD1 (6 bases). CDR1 and CDR2 (germline): SGHRS, YFSETQ. The CDR3 is made up of 16 amino acids. With 2 bases removed from V and 0 bases from J, the gap between germline ends came to 15 bases. Written as DNA, the CDR3 is TGCGCCAGCAGCTTAGGATTGGGACATTACTCCTACGAGCAGTACTTC. Residues: CASSLGLGHYSYEQYF.

This clone has only a few counts. The V and J genes are TRBV29-1 and TRBJ2-5; 11 bases fit TRBD2. The CDR3 has 13 amino acids. CDR1 and CDR2 from the germline V gene are SQVTM and ANQGSEA. The V segment lost 8 bases and the J segment 6 bases; nucleotides outside the gene matches: 8. The CDR3 DNA is TGCAGCCATACTAGCGGGAGTTTTAAGACCCAGTACTTC. Its protein is CSHTSGSFKTQYF.